What follows is one T cell receptor (beta chain) and its context. As yet, its antigen is unknown. The data stem from a study of naive and memory T cell subsets. Whole-study results and caveats: Over 90% of naive TCR sequences appeared only once, unlike memory subsets.

An equimolar mix of two oligonucleotides served as the beta constant-region primer for TRBC1 and TRBC2. Nested alpha and beta constant-region primers with the SP2 primer drove four PCR rounds on ligated cDNA. Ligation attached a single-stranded oligonucleotide with a 12-nucleotide UMI and the SP2 primer to the cDNA 3' end. Each CDR3 protein is one row after TCRdb ran MiXCR on the UMI-ligation and nested PCR reads. In the table there are some 83,000 distinct CDR3 sequences, about 10% of which are singletons. The CDR3 loop spans 12 amino acids. Germline CDR1 is MNHEY and CDR2 is SVGEGT. V gave up 5 bases and J gave up 4 bases, with 8 bases separating them. CD8 T cells were positively selected from what remained after CD4 positive selection.

This sequence originates from a human donor in good health. Input material: naive CD8+ T cells from blood. The chain uses TRBV6-2 or TRBV6-3 and TRBJ1-1; D remains ambiguous. The DNA for the CDR3 is TGTGCCAGCAGTATCCAAGGCACTGAAGCTTTCTTT. As protein: CASSIQGTEAFF.